These T cell receptor beta chains were read from a single sample in a study of T cells after yellow fever vaccination. TCRdb re-analysed the 5' RACE reads in MiXCR, keeping a single row per CDR3 protein. The sample lists a few hundred thousand distinct CDR3 sequences, around 16% seen once, with about 18% in the top ten. Sequencing used PBMCs, obtained 5 days after the first yellow fever vaccination. The receptor source for this set is a young man who received the YFV17D yellow fever vaccine. CDR3s include the opening cysteine and the closing phenylalanine or tryptophan. D genes are given only for firm matches. Clone size is stated in some rows and not others, as once, few, many or a class when expanded.

j_gene | v_gene | d_gene | abundance | CDR3nt | CDR3aa
TRBJ1-1 | TRBV6-5 | . | . | TGTGCCAGCAGTTACTCGTCCGCTGGGGGCACTGAAGCTTTCTTT | CASSYSSAGGTEAFF
TRBJ2-3 | TRBV10-2 | TRBD1 | few | TGCGCCAGCAGAAGACAGGGGGTGGCAGATACGCAGTATTTT | CASRRQGVADTQYF
TRBJ2-3 | TRBV4-1 | . | few | TGCGCCAGCAGCCAAGAATGGGCAGGGGGCACAGATACGCAGTATTTT | CASSQEWAGGTDTQYF
TRBJ1-1 | TRBV7-9 | . | few | TGTGCCAGCACCCGGGACACCAACACTGAAGCTTTCTTT | CASTRDTNTEAFF
TRBJ2-1 | TRBV25-1 | TRBD2 | . | TGTGCCAGCAGTGAGTCCGGGACTAATCTTTACAATGAGCAGTTCTTC | CASSESGTNLYNEQFF
TRBJ1-4 | TRBV4-2 | . | . | TGTGCCAGCAGCCACCCATCAAGGGGGGCTCTCGATGAAAAACTGTTTTTT | CASSHPSRGALDEKLFF
TRBJ1-2 | TRBV25-1 | . | . | TGTGCCAGCAGTGAATATGCCGGGGGCCGTGGCTACACCTTC | CASSEYAGGRGYTF
TRBJ2-1 | TRBV7-6 | . | . | TGTGCCAGCAGCCCCAGATCCGGGACATTCGCGAGCTCCTACAATGAGCAGTTCTTC | CASSPRSGTFASSYNEQFF
TRBJ2-2 | TRBV28 | TRBD1 | few | TGTGCCAGCAGTTCCATCGGACAGGGGAGAACCGGGGAGCTGTTTTTT | CASSSIGQGRTGELFF
TRBJ2-3 | TRBV4-1 | TRBD1 | . | TGCGCCAGCAGCCAAGATCAGACAGGGACAAGCACAGATACGCAGTATTTT | CASSQDQTGTSTDTQYF
TRBJ1-2 | TRBV12-3/TRBV12-4 | . | . | TGTGCCAGCAGTACAGGGCCAGGGTATGGCTACACCTTC | CASSTGPGYGYTF
TRBJ2-7 | TRBV6-1 | TRBD1 | few | TGTGCCAGCAGGGGACAGGGAATTGGTGAGCAGTACTTC | CASRGQGIGEQYF
TRBJ2-6 | TRBV29-1 | . | few | TGCAGCGTTGAAGACCCTACCTACAGGGCTGGGGCCAACGTCCTGACTTTC | CSVEDPTYRAGANVLTF
TRBJ1-1 | TRBV5-1 | TRBD1 | many | TGCGCCAGCAGCTCTGCCGGGACAGTCAACACTGAAGCTTTCTTT | CASSSAGTVNTEAFF
TRBJ2-7 | TRBV20-1 | . | . | TGCAGTGCGAACCGGGACGGAGTCTACGAGCAGTACTTC | CSANRDGVYEQYF
TRBJ2-2 | TRBV29-1 | TRBD2 | . | TGCAGCGTTGAAGTTCGTCTAGCGGGGGGCACCGGGGAGCTGTTTTTT | CSVEVRLAGGTGELFF
TRBJ2-7 | TRBV7-9 | . | . | TGTGCCAGCAGCACAACCGACCTTACCGAAACCTACGAGCAGTACTTC | CASSTTDLTETYEQYF
TRBJ1-5 | TRBV19 | . | few | TGTGCCAGTAGTGAGGTGTATAGCAATCAGCCCCAGCATTTT | CASSEVYSNQPQHF
TRBJ1-1 | TRBV7-6 | . | few | TGTGCCAGCAGTTTTAGCGGGGTCCTCAACACTGAAGCTTTCTTT | CASSFSGVLNTEAFF
TRBJ1-1 | TRBV4-1 | . | once | TGCGCCAGCAGCCCCTCAGGCCGTTTAATGAACACTGAAGCTTTCTTT | CASSPSGRLMNTEAFF
TRBJ1-4 | TRBV12-5 | . | few | TGTGCTAGTGCAGACGGAGACTTTAATGAAAAACTGTTTTTT | CASADGDFNEKLFF
TRBJ2-5 | TRBV20-1 | . | few | TGCAGTGCTAGATGGACAGAGACCCAGTACTTC | CSARWTETQYF
TRBJ2-3 | TRBV5-1 | . | . | TGCGCCAGCGGAATATTGAGAGATACGCAGTATTTT | CASGILRDTQYF
TRBJ1-2 | TRBV3-1 | TRBD1 | few | TGTGCCAGCAGCCAGCCGGGACAGTTGCCTACCTACACCTTC | CASSQPGQLPTYTF
TRBJ2-3 | TRBV4-3 | . | . | TGCGCCAGCAGCCGGGGTGGGGTTTTCACAGATACGCAGTATTTT | CASSRGGVFTDTQYF
TRBJ1-1 | TRBV18 | . | many | TGTGCCAGCTCACCGGGGATACTGAACACTGAAGCTTTCTTT | CASSPGILNTEAFF
TRBJ2-3 | TRBV3-1 | TRBD2 | few | TGTGCCAGCAGCCAAGGTTCCCTAGCGGGGGCCGGCACAGATACGCAGTATTTT | CASSQGSLAGAGTDTQYF
TRBJ2-5 | TRBV12-3/TRBV12-4 | TRBD1 | few | TGTGCCAGCAGTATGGGACAGCAAGAGACCCAGTACTTC | CASSMGQQETQYF
TRBJ2-7 | TRBV3-1 | . | . | TGTGCCAGCAGCCAAAACTCCCAGGGGCCCTACGAGCAGTACTTC | CASSQNSQGPYEQYF
TRBJ2-3 | TRBV19 | . | . | TGTGCCAGTAGTATCGGCCAGCAAACAGATACGCAGTATTTT | CASSIGQQTDTQYF
TRBJ2-4 | TRBV20-1 | . | . | TGCAGTGCGGTTCAGGGGGGGCAAAACATTCAGTACTTC | CSAVQGGQNIQYF
TRBJ1-5 | TRBV28 | . | . | TGTGCCAGCAGTTTCGGGGGGAGTATCAATCAGCCCCAGCATTTT | CASSFGGSINQPQHF
TRBJ2-5 | TRBV4-1 | . | . | TGCGCCAGCAGCCATCCCAAAGGGGGATGGCAGGTAGGAGAGACCCAGTACTTC | CASSHPKGGWQVGETQYF
TRBJ2-2 | TRBV6-2/TRBV6-3 | . | . | TGTGCCAGCAGTTACCTAGCCAACGGGGAGCTGTTTTTT | CASSYLANGELFF
TRBJ2-1 | TRBV4-3 | TRBD2 | . | TGCGCCAGCAGCCAAGATTTGGGGGGGTCGGGGTACAATGAGCAGTTCTTC | CASSQDLGGSGYNEQFF
TRBJ2-3 | TRBV5-1 | . | . | TGCGCCACCTCCAGCCTCCCCACAGATACGCAGTATTTT | CATSSLPTDTQYF
TRBJ2-7 | TRBV6-1 | . | . | TGTGCCAGCAGTGACACCATTGGCTACGAGCAGTACTTC | CASSDTIGYEQYF
TRBJ2-1 | TRBV5-1 | . | few | TGCGCCAGCAGCCCGGATGGAGGAGGGGGTTACAATGAGCAGTTCTTC | CASSPDGGGGYNEQFF
TRBJ2-5 | TRBV4-1 | TRBD1 | many | TGCGCCAGCAGCCAAGTTTCTCGGACAGGCGAGGAGACCCAGTACTTC | CASSQVSRTGEETQYF
TRBJ2-1 | TRBV9 | TRBD2 | many | TGTGCCAGCAGCGTAGAAGGACTAGCCTACAATGAGCAGTTCTTC | CASSVEGLAYNEQFF
TRBJ1-1 | TRBV5-5 | TRBD1 | . | TGTGCCAGCAGCTCCGACAGGGGAAGGGGGAACACTGAAGCTTTCTTT | CASSSDRGRGNTEAFF
TRBJ2-2 | TRBV7-3 | TRBD2 | many | TGTGCCAGCAGCTTTTTAGCGGGGGGCTGGACCGGGGAGCTGTTTTTT | CASSFLAGGWTGELFF
TRBJ1-6 | TRBV6-6 | . | few | TGTGCCAGCAGATTACAAGAGGCCGCCTATAATTCACCCCTCCACTTT | CASRLQEAAYNSPLHF
TRBJ1-2 | TRBV4-3 | . | few | TGCGCCAGCAGCCATCGCGACAAACATGGCTACACCTTC | CASSHRDKHGYTF
TRBJ1-4 | TRBV7-2 | . | few | TGTGCCAGCAGCTTAGGTGGGGGGGCTAATGAAAAACTGTTTTTT | CASSLGGGANEKLFF
TRBJ2-3 | TRBV7-2 | TRBD2 | few | TGTGCCAGCAGCTTGTCCGGGACTAGCGGGATAAATACGCAGTATTTT | CASSLSGTSGINTQYF
TRBJ2-7 | TRBV4-3 | . | . | TGCGCCAGCAGCCAAGTCTTGGGTGATTATAGGGAGCAGTACTTC | CASSQVLGDYREQYF
TRBJ2-5 | TRBV7-9 | . | few | TGTGCCAGCAAAAGGGGCCAAGAGACCCAGTACTTC | CASKRGQETQYF
TRBJ2-3 | TRBV7-2 | . | many | TGTGCCAGCAGCTTAACACGTAGCACAGATACGCAGTATTTT | CASSLTRSTDTQYF
TRBJ2-7 | TRBV27 | . | . | TGTGCCAGCAGCCATTTTGGACTCTCCTACGAGCAGTACTTC | CASSHFGLSYEQYF